The 19 T cell receptor beta chains below come from one sample, sequenced in a study of early T cells in non-severe SARS-CoV-2 infection. TCRdb reprocessed the 5' RACE reads with MiXCR, giving one entry per CDR3 protein. The sample has more than 75,000 distinct CDR3 sequences; roughly an eighth are singletons. The material sequenced was whole blood. These receptors came from an adult who was a healthcare worker with PCR-confirmed SARS-CoV-2 infection or an uninfected control (not recorded which).

Only a few counts were recorded for this clonotype. The gene calls are TRBV3-1 and TRBJ2-7; D perhaps matches TRBD1 (5 bases). The germline V and J ends were trimmed by 5 bases and 1 base, with 9 bases remaining between them. Germline V lookup: CDR1 LGHDT, CDR2 YNNKEL (reference sequence). The CDR3 runs to 13 residues. The CDR3 loop reads CASSVRESYEQYF. In DNA, the CDR3 is TGTGCCAGCAGCGTCAGGGAATCCTACGAGCAGTACTTC.

The V call is TRBV28, the J call TRBJ2-7; 7 bases agree with TRBD1. The CDR3 extends over 13 amino acids. The germline gives CDR1 MDHEN, CDR2 SYDVKM. The V and J ends lost 9 bases and 3 bases, in that order; junction bases with no gene match: 8. The CDR3 protein is CASRAGGFYEQYF. The CDR3 DNA reads TGTGCCAGTCGGGCAGGGGGTTTCTACGAGCAGTACTTC.

The CDR3 sequence is CASSIRFGGLNTEAFF. In DNA, the CDR3 is TGTGCCAGTAGTATAAGGTTCGGAGGGCTGAACACTGAAGCTTTCTTT. The chain links TRBV19 to TRBJ1-1, with no clear D. Germline V gene sequence: CDR1 LNHDA, CDR2 SQIVND (reference sequence). With 2 bases removed from V and 0 bases from J, the gap between germline ends came to 13 bases. The CDR3 sequence is 16 residues long.

This clonotype was found a few times. The genes are TRBV5-1 and TRBJ2-1; tentatively, D is TRBD1 or TRBD2 (5 bases each). Trimming cost V 3 bases and J 3 bases, with 16 bases left between them. Germline V gene data show CDR1 as SGHRS and CDR2 as YFSETQ. The CDR3 runs to 16 residues. CDR3 sequence reads: CASSSSPGPRYNEQFF. CDR3 DNA sequence: TGCGCCAGCAGCTCCTCTCCGGGGCCTCGCTACAATGAGCAGTTCTTC.

This clonotype was seen many times. The DNA for the CDR3 is TGCAGCGTTGAAGATCCGGTCGTAGGGACAGGGTATTCCGAGACCCAGTACTTC. Amino acids: CSVEDPVVGTGYSETQYF. The chain carries TRBV29-1 and TRBJ2-5; 9 bases match TRBD1. CDR1 and CDR2 (germline): SQVTM, ANQGSEA. The J segment lost 5 bases and the V segment lost 0 bases, leaving 16 bases of the junction unmatched. The CDR3 length is 18 residues.

This clonotype was detected a few times. The chain links TRBV5-4 to TRBJ2-3; TRBD2 aligns across 11 bases. Germline assignment: CDR1 SGHNT and CDR2 YYREEE (reference sequence). This CDR3 region has 16 residues. Trimming cost V 4 bases and J 1 base; bases outside gene matches: 5. The CDR3 nucleotides are TGTGCCAGCAGCCCGACTAGCGGGGCCGGCACAGATACGCAGTATTTT. This encodes CASSPTSGAGTDTQYF.

V usage is TRBV12-3 or TRBV12-4 and J usage is TRBJ1-1; D remains ambiguous. The CDR3 covers 13 residues. Deletions cut 3 bases from V and 0 bases from J, with 5 bases between. The CDR3 protein is CASSFMMNTEAFF. The CDR3 DNA reads TGTGCCAGCAGTTTTATGATGAACACTGAAGCTTTCTTT.

This clonotype was observed a few times. The gene calls are TRBV3-1 and TRBJ2-7, with a possible D match to TRBD2 (5 bases). Germline CDR1 is LGHDT and CDR2 is YNNKEL (reference sequence). Trimming left V 0 bases short and J 0 bases short, with 6 bases between. This CDR3 has 14 residues. The CDR3 loop is CASSQERDSYEQYF. CDR3 bases: TGTGCCAGCAGCCAAGAGAGGGACTCCTACGAGCAGTACTTC.

CDR3 nucleotides: TGTGCCAGCAGCGTAGTCGGCGACACAGATACGCAGTATTTT. Its translation: CASSVVGDTDTQYF. The chain uses TRBV9 and TRBJ2-3, with D unresolved. The CDR3 runs 14 residues. V was clipped by 0 bases and J by 2 bases, with 7 bases between them. In germline, CDR1 is SGDLS, CDR2 YYNGEE.

There are many counts of this clonotype. The chain employs TRBV7-7 and TRBJ2-2; D uncertain. V gave up 4 bases and J gave up 8 bases, with 11 bases separating them. The CDR3 runs 13 residues. Germline-derived CDR1 and CDR2 are SSHAT and FNYEAQ (reference sequence). CDR3 nucleotide sequence: TGTGCCAGCAGCTCTCCAAGTTTGGGGGAGCTGTTTTTT. Translating it yields CASSSPSLGELFF.

This clonotype has only a few counts. The chain couples TRBV5-4 to TRBJ2-1; D tentatively reads TRBD1 or TRBD2 (5 bases each). The V end lost 4 bases, the J end lost 10 bases, and 12 bases lay between the germline ends. The germline V gene encodes CDR1 SGHNT and CDR2 YYREEE (reference sequence). The CDR3 length is 12 residues. The CDR3 sequence: CASSPRGREQFF. CDR3 DNA sequence: TGTGCCAGCAGCCCTCGGGGACGGGAGCAGTTCTTC.

The rearrangement uses TRBV5-6 and TRBJ2-5, with D perhaps matching TRBD1 (5 bases). Per germline, CDR1 SGHDT and CDR2 YYEEEE. V lost 1 base and J lost 0, with 13 bases in between. The CDR3 consists of 16 residues. The CDR3 loop is CASSLSHRLYQETQYF. In DNA, the CDR3 is TGTGCCAGCAGCTTGTCTCACAGGTTGTACCAAGAGACCCAGTACTTC.

In this sample, this clonotype turned up a few times. The chain carries TRBV4-1 and TRBJ2-3, with D uncertain. This CDR3 contains 12 residues. Trimming removed 0 bases from V and 6 bases from J, with 4 bases in between. Germline CDR1 MGHRA, CDR2 YSYEKL. CDR3: CASSQDVDTQYF. CDR3 in DNA: TGCGCCAGCAGCCAAGATGTGGATACGCAGTATTTT.

This clonotype was seen repeatedly, ten times or more. The chain carries TRBV29-1 and TRBJ1-4; unclear D gene. This CDR3 has 13 residues. The V gene's germline CDR1 is SQVTM and CDR2 ANQGSEA. V shed 4 bases and J shed 5 bases, with 11 bases lying between them. The chain's CDR3 is CSVVTGPNEKLFF. The CDR3 coding sequence is TGCAGCGTTGTCACCGGGCCCAATGAAAAACTGTTTTTT. Based on the CDR3 plus reference TRBV29-1 and TRBJ1-4, the full variable domain is SAVISQKPSRDICQRGTSLTIQCQVDSQVTMMFWYRQQPGQSLTLIATANQGSEATYESGFVIDKFPISRPNLTFSTLTVSNMSPEDSSIYLCSVVTGPNEKLFFGSGTQLSVL.

The CDR3 DNA reads TGTGCCTGGAGGCTTAATGAAAAACTGTTTTTT. It specifies CAWRLNEKLFF. V usage is TRBV30 and J usage is TRBJ1-4, with D uncertain. Looked up from germline, CDR1 is GTSNPN and CDR2 is SVGIG (reference sequence). CDR3 size: 11 residues. The V gene lost 3 bases and the J gene lost 4 bases, with 3 bases spanning the gap. Together with reference TRBV30 and TRBJ1-4, the CDR3 gives the full variable domain: SQTIHQWPATLVQPVGSPLSLECTVEGTSNPNLYWYRQAAGRGLQLLFYSVGIGQISSEVPQNLSASRPQDRQFILSSKKLLLSDSGFYLCAWRLNEKLFFGSGTQLSVL.

The genes are TRBV6-6 and TRBJ1-1; 8 bases align to TRBD1. J lost 5 bases, V lost 5 bases, and 10 bases had no gene match. The CDR3 loop spans 15 amino acids. The V gene's germline CDR1 is MNHNY and CDR2 SVGAGI (reference sequence). The CDR3 sequence: CASSPRTGRGTEAFF. The CDR3 DNA follows: TGTGCCAGCAGTCCCCGGACAGGGCGGGGTACTGAAGCTTTCTTT.

This clonotype was found many times. The J gene is TRBJ2-3, the V gene TRBV5-1; 11 positions match TRBD2. CDR1 and CDR2 from the germline V gene are SGHRS and YFSETQ. CDR3 length: 17 residues. The V gene end was trimmed by 5 bases and the J gene end by 6 bases; junction bases not matched to a gene: 14. CDR3 bases: TGCGCCAGCAGTCCTACCTTAGCGGGGGGGCCAGCCGATACGCAGTATTTT. Its translation: CASSPTLAGGPADTQYF.

The V and J genes are TRBV4-1 and TRBJ1-1; 10 bases match TRBD1. Germline assignment: CDR1 MGHRA and CDR2 YSYEKL. This CDR3 is 14 amino acids long. The junction had 4 bases not matched to a gene; V was cut back by 2 bases and J by 7 bases. The CDR3 loop is CASSQLTGGDEAFF. The CDR3 DNA is TGCGCCAGCAGCCAATTGACAGGGGGCGATGAAGCTTTCTTT.

This clonotype was observed a few times. The V and J genes are TRBV5-1 and TRBJ2-3; TRBD2 might be the D (6 bases). Germline V lookup: CDR1 SGHRS, CDR2 YFSETQ. The ends were cut back, 1 base at V and 4 bases at J, with 10 bases in the middle. The CDR3 contains 14 residues. In DNA form, the CDR3 reads TGCGCCAGCAGCTTGTACCGGGGGTCAGATACGCAGTATTTT. This gives the protein CASSLYRGSDTQYF.